This T cell receptor (beta chain) was obtained from a study of response to subunit inactivated influenza vaccine. TCRdb re-called the RT-PCR reads through MiXCR, storing one row per CDR3 protein. The sample has approximately 500,000 distinct CDR3 sequences, 13% seen once; the top ten hold about an eighth. Note on this clonotype: Its antigen is unidentified.

The germline V gene encodes CDR1 MNHEY and CDR2 SVGAGI. V lost 0 bases to trimming and J lost 0 bases, with 10 bases between them. The CDR3 runs 16 residues. Study findings and constraints: After each seasonal influenza vaccination, few new T cells are recruited, the authors suggested.

This receptor was taken from a man between 50 and 59 years old who received an inactivated influenza vaccine. The sample in question was PBMCs from blood, obtained about 6 weeks after vaccination. This sequence joins TRBV6-5 and TRBJ2-3; the D gene is possibly TRBD2 (5 bases). This CDR3 is CASSYSAGPSTDTQYF. As DNA, the CDR3 is TGTGCCAGCAGTTACTCCGCGGGCCCCAGCACAGATACGCAGTATTTT.